This T cell receptor (beta chain) was recovered during a study of T cells in localized non-small cell lung cancer. Findings of the study overall: Uninvolved nearby lung showed the greatest T cell clonality, exceeding that found in tumor. Because only a single region of the tumor was sequenced, heterogeneity remains possible. Higher adjacent-lung clonality was associated with shorter survival. There were a median roughly 61 of the top 100 tumor clones appearing in adjacent lung.

A word on this clone: Its antigen is as yet unknown.

TCRdb's copy holds only in-frame clones and misses some; the assay was immunoSEQ multiplex PCR. The sample shows fewer than 30,000 clones, around 91% of them seen only once. Trimming took 3 bases from V and 4 from J; bases not matched to a gene: 11. The V gene's germline CDR1 is MGHRA and CDR2 YSYEKL. CDR3 length: 17 residues. The source material was peripheral blood, sampled before any cancer treatment. This rearrangement joins TRBV4-1 to TRBJ1-3, with TRBD1 matching over 8 bases. The receptor was isolated from a woman aged 40-70 years with stage I lung adenocarcinoma. The CDR3 DNA is TGCGCCAGCAGCCATACTCTCCGGACAGGGTTAGGAAACACCATATATTTT. It yields the protein CASSHTLRTGLGNTIYF.